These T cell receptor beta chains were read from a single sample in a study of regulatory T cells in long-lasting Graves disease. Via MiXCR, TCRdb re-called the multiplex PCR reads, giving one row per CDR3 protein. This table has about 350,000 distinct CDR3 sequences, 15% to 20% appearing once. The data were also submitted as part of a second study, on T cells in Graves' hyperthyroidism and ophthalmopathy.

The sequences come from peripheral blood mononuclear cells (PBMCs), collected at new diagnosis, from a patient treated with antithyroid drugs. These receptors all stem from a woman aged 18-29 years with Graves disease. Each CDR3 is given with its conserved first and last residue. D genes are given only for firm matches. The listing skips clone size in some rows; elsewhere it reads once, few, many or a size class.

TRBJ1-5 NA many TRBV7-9 CASSFGGAMGQPQHF TGTGCCAGCAGCTTCGGGGGGGCTATGGGTCAGCCCCAGCATTTT
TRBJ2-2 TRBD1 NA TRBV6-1 CASGRTGKVGPSTGELFF TGTGCCAGCGGGAGGACAGGGAAGGTGGGACCGAGCACCGGGGAGCTGTTTTTT
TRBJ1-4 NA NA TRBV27 CASSLAGAGEKLFF TGTGCCAGCAGTTTAGCGGGGGCGGGTGAAAAACTGTTTTTT
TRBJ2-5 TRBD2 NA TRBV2 CASSSFGTSGAQETQYF TGTGCCAGCAGCTCCTTCGGGACTAGCGGGGCTCAAGAGACCCAGTACTTC
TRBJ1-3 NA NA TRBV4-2 CASSQGGGTISGNTIYF TGTGCCAGCAGCCAAGGTGGGGGTACCATCTCTGGAAACACCATATATTTT
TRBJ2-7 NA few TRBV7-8 CASSSLDRYEQYF TGTGCCAGCAGCTCTCTCGACAGATACGAGCAGTACTTC
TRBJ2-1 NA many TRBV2 CASSGSVREQFF TGTGCCAGCAGCGGGTCTGTCCGTGAGCAGTTCTTC
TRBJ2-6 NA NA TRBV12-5 CASGSSGANVLTF TGTGCTAGTGGTTCCTCTGGGGCCAACGTCCTGACTTTC
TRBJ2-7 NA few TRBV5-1 CASSPYRQANTYEQYF TGCGCCAGCAGCCCCTATCGACAGGCCAATACCTACGAGCAGTACTTC
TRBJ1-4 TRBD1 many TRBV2 CASLDSGQFEKLFF TGTGCCAGCCTCGATTCGGGACAGTTTGAAAAACTGTTTTTT
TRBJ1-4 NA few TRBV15 CATSRDRAKNEKLFF TGTGCCACCAGCAGAGACAGGGCTAAGAATGAAAAACTGTTTTTT
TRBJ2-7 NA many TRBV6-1 CASSASAVRDEQYF TGTGCCAGCAGTGCATCGGCAGTTAGGGACGAGCAGTACTTC
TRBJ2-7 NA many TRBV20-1 CSARDTGTPSYEQYF TGCAGTGCTAGGGACACCGGGACACCGTCCTACGAGCAGTACTTC
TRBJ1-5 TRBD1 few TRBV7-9 CASSPWVGTDSNQPQHF TGTGCCAGCAGCCCATGGGTCGGGACAGATAGCAATCAGCCCCAGCATTTT
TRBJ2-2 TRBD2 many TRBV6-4 CASRRLADTGELFF TGTGCCAGCAGGCGGCTAGCGGACACCGGGGAGCTGTTTTTT
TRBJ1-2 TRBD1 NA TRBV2 CASSPTGENYGYTF TGTGCCAGCAGTCCGACAGGGGAAAACTATGGCTACACCTTC
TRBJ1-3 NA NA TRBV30 CAWSAGSGNTIYF TGTGCCTGGAGTGCAGGGTCTGGAAACACCATATATTTT
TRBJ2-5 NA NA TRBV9 CASSVGGGAVRLQETQYF TGTGCCAGCAGCGTAGGAGGAGGGGCCGTCCGCCTCCAAGAGACCCAGTACTTC
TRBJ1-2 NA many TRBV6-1 CASNTGWGIYGYTF TGTGCCAGCAATACAGGGTGGGGCATCTATGGCTACACCTTC
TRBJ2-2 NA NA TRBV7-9 CASSLPSGRELFF TGTGCCAGCAGCTTACCCTCCGGAAGGGAGCTGTTTTTT
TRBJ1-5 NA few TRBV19 CASSRLPKEPQHF TGTGCCAGTTCGAGGCTCCCGAAGGAGCCCCAGCATTTT
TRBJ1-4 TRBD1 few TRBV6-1 CASSRTQGETEKLFF TGTGCCAGCAGTAGAACGCAGGGGGAAACTGAAAAACTGTTTTTT
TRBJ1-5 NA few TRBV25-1 CASTGGSNQPQHF TGTGCCAGCACGGGGGGGAGCAATCAGCCCCAGCATTTT
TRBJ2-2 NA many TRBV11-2 CASSWRSNGELFF TGTGCCAGCAGCTGGCGATCTAACGGGGAGCTGTTTTTT
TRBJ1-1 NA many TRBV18 CASSDRSLNTEAFF TGTGCCAGCTCCGACAGGAGCCTGAACACTGAAGCTTTCTTT
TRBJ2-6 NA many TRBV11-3 CASSLVLAGANVLTF TGTGCCAGCAGCTTAGTGCTAGCAGGGGCCAACGTCCTGACTTTC
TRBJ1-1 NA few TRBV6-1 CASSEHRTEAFF TGTGCCAGCAGTGAACACCGCACTGAAGCTTTCTTT
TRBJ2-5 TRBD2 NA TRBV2 CASSTGLAGGLETQYF TGTGCCAGCAGTACCGGACTAGCGGGGGGTCTGGAGACCCAGTACTTC
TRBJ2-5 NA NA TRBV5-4 CASSHGVGQETQYF TGTGCCAGCAGCCATGGTGTGGGTCAAGAGACCCAGTACTTC
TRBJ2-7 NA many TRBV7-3 CASSLGRDNYEQYF TGTGCCAGCAGCTTAGGTCGGGATAACTACGAGCAGTACTTC
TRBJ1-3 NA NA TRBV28 CASSQGRRAGNTIYF TGTGCCAGCAGCCAAGGAAGGAGGGCTGGAAACACCATATATTTT
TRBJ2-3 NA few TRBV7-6 CASSLRLTGTDTQYF TGTGCCAGCAGCTTAAGACTGACCGGGACAGATACGCAGTATTTT
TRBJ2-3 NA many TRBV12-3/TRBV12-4 CASTWGTGTSTDTQYF TGTGCCAGCACTTGGGGGACGGGAACTAGCACAGATACGCAGTATTTT
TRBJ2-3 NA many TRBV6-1 CASSGGREITDTQYF TGTGCCAGCAGTGGGGGCAGGGAGATCACAGATACGCAGTATTTT
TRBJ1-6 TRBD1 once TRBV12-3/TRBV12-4 CASTRTGGRSPLHF TGTGCCAGCACCCGGACAGGGGGGAGGTCACCCCTCCACTTT
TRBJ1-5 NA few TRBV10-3 CAISDQGNQPQHF TGTGCCATCAGTGATCAGGGTAATCAGCCCCAGCATTTT
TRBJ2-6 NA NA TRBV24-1 CATSDSRPSSGANVLTF TGTGCCACCAGTGATTCGAGGCCCTCCTCTGGGGCCAACGTCCTGACTTTC
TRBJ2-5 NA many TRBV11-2 CASSLGVETQYF TGTGCCAGCAGCTTAGGAGTAGAGACCCAGTACTTC
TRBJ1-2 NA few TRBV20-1 CSASHSSGYTF TGCAGTGCTAGCCACAGTTCCGGCTACACCTTC
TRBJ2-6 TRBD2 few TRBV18 CASSPRASGFSAGANVLTF TGTGCCAGCTCACCACGGGCTAGCGGATTCTCCGCCGGGGCCAACGTCCTGACTTTC